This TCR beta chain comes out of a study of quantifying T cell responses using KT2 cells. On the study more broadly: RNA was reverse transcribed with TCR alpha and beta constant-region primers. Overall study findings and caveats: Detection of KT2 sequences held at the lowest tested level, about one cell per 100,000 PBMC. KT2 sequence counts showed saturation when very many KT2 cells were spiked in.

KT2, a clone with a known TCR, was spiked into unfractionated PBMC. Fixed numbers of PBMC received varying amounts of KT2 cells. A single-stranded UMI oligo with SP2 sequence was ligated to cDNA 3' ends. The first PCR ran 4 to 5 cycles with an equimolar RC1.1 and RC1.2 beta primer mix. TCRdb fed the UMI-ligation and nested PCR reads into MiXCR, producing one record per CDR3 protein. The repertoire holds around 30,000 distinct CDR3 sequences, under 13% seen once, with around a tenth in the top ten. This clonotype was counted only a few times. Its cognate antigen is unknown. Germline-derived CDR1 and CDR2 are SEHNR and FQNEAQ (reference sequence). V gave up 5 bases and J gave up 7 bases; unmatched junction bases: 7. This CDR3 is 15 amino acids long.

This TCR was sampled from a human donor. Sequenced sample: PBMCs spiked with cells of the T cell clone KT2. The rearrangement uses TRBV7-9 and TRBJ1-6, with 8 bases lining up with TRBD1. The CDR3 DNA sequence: TGTGCCAGCAGCCCAACAGGGGGGGGGAATTCACCCCTCCACTTT. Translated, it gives CASSPTGGGNSPLHF.